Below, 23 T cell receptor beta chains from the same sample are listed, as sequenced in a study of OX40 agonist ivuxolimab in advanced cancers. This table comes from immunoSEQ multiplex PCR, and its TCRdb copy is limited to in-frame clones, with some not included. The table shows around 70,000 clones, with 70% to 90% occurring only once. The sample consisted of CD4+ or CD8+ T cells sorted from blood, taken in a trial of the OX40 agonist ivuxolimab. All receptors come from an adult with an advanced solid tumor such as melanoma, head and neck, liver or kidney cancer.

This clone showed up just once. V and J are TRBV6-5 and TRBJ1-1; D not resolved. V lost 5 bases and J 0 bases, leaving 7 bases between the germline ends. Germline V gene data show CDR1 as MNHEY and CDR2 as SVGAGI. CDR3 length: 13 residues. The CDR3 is CASSKILNTEAFF. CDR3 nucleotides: TGTGCCAGCAGTAAGATTCTGAACACTGAAGCTTTCTTT.

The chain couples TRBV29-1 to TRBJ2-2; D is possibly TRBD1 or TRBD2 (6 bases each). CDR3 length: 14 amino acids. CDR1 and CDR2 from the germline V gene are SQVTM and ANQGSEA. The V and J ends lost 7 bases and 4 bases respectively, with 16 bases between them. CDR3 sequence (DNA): TGCAGCGGAAAACGGGGGCAGGGCACCGGGGAGCTGTTTTTT. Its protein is CSGKRGQGTGELFF.

CDR3 loop: CASQVYGRGYEQYF. CDR3 DNA sequence: TGTGCCAGCCAGGTGTATGGCCGCGGCTACGAGCAGTACTTC. V and J are TRBV28 and TRBJ2-7; D is undetermined. Germline CDR1 and CDR2: MDHEN and SYDVKM. Trimming cost V 8 bases and J 3 bases, with 17 bases left between them. CDR3 size: 14 residues.

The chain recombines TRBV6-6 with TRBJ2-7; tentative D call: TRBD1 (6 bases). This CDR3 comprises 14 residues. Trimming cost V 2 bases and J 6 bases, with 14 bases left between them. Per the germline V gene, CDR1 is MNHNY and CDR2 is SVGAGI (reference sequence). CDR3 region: CASSYAAGESEQYF. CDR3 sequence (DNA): TGTGCCAGCAGTTACGCCGCAGGGGAAAGCGAGCAGTACTTC.

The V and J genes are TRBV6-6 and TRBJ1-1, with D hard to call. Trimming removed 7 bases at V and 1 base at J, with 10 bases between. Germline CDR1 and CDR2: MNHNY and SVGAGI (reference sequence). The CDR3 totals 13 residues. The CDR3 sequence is CASTKHWNTEAFF. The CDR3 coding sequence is TGTGCCAGCACAAAACATTGGAACACTGAAGCTTTCTTT.

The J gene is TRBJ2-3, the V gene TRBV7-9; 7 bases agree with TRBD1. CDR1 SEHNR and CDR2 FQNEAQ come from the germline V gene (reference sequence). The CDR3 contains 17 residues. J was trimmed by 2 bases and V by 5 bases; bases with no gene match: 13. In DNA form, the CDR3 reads TGTGCCAGCAGCGCAGGCCGGGCGCAGGGGGACACAGATACGCAGTATTTT. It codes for CASSAGRAQGDTDTQYF.

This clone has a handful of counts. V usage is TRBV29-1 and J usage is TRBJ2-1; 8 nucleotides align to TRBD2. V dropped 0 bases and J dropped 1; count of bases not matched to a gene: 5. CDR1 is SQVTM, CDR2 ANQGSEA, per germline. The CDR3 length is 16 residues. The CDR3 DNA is TGCAGCGTTGAAGATCCGGGACTAGGATCCTACAATGAGCAGTTCTTC. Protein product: CSVEDPGLGSYNEQFF.

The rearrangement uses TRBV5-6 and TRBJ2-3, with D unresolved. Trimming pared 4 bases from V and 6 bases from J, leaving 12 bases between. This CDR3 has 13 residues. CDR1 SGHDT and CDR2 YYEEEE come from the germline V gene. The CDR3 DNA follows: TGTGCCAGCAGCCTAAGCACGGCGGATACGCAGTATTTT. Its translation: CASSLSTADTQYF. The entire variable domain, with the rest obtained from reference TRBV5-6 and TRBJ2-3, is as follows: DAGVTQSPTHLIKTRGQQVTLRCSPKSGHDTVSWYQQALGQGPQFIFQYYEEEERQRGNFPDRFSGHQFPNYSSELNVNALLLGDSALYLCASSLSTADTQYFGPGTRLTVL.

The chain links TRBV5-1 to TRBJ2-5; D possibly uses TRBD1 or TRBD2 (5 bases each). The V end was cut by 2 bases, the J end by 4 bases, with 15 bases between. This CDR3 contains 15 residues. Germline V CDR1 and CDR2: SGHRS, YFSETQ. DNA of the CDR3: TGCGCCAGCAGCTTACTGGGGGTAATGGGAGAGACCCAGTACTTC. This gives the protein CASSLLGVMGETQYF.

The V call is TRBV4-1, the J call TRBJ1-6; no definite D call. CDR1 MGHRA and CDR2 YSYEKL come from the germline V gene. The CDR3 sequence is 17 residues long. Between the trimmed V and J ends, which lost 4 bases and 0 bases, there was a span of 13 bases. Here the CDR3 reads CASSPGRKSSYNSPLHF. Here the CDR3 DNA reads TGCGCCAGCAGCCCCGGACGGAAGAGCTCCTATAATTCACCCCTCCACTTT.

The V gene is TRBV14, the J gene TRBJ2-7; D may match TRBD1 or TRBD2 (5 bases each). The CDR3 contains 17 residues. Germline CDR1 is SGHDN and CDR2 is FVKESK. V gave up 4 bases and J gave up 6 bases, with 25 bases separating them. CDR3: CASSPEGLREQRSEQYF. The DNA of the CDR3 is TGTGCCAGCAGCCCAGAGGGGTTGAGGGAGCAGCGATCCGAGCAGTACTTC.

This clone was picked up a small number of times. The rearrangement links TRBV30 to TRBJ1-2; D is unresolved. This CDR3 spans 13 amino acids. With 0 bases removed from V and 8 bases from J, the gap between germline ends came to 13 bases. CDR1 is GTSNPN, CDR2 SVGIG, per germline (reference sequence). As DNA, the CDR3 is TGTGCCTGGAGTGTACAGTGGAGTCAAGGCTACACCTTC. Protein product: CAWSVQWSQGYTF.

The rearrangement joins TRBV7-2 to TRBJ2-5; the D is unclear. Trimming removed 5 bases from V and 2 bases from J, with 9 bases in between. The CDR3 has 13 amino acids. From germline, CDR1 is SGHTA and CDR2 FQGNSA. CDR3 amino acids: CASSRSTQETQYF. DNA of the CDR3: TGTGCCAGCAGCCGAAGCACGCAAGAGACCCAGTACTTC. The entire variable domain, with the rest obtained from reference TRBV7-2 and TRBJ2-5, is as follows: GAGVSQSPSNKVTEKGKDVELRCDPISGHTALYWYRQSLGQGLEFLIYFQGNSAPDKSGLPSDRFSAERTGGSVSTLTIQRTQQEDSAVYLCASSRSTQETQYFGPGTRLLVL.

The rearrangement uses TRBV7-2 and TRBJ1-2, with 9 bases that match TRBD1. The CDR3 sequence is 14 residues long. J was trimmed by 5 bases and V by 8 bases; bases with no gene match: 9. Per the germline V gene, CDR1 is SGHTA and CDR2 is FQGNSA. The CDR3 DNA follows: TGTGCCAGCCGCAAACAGGGGGCGCGGTATGGCTACACCTTC. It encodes CASRKQGARYGYTF.

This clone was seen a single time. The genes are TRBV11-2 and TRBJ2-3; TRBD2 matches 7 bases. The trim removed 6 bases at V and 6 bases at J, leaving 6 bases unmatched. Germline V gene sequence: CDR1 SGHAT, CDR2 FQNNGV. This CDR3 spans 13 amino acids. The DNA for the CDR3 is TGTGCCAGCAGGTTTGCGGGGGAGGATACGCAGTATTTT. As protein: CASRFAGEDTQYF.

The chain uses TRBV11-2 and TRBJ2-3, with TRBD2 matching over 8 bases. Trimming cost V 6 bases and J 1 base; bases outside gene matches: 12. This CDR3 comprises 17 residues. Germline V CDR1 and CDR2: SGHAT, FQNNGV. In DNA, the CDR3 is TGTGCCAGCAGTCGCGGGGTAGCGGGATCCCGCACAGATACGCAGTATTTT. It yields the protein CASSRGVAGSRTDTQYF.

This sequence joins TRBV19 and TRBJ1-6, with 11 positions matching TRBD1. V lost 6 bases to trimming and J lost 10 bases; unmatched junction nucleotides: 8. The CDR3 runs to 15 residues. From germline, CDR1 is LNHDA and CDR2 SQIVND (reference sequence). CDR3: CASSTGQGAQSPLHF. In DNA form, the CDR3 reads TGTGCCAGTAGCACCGGACAGGGGGCACAATCACCCCTCCACTTT.

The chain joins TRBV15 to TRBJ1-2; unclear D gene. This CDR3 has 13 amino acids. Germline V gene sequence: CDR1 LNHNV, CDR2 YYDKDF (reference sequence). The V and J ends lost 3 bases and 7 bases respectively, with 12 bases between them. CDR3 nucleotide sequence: TGTGCCACCAGCAGGACCCGCGACGGTGGCTACACCTTC. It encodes CATSRTRDGGYTF.

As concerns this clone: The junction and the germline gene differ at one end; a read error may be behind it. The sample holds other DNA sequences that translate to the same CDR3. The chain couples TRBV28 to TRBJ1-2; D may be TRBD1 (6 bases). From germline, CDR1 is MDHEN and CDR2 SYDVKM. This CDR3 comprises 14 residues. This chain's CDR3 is CASSLTGPNYGYTF. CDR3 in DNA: TGTGCTAGCAGTCTTACAGGGCCCAACTATGGCTACACCTTC.

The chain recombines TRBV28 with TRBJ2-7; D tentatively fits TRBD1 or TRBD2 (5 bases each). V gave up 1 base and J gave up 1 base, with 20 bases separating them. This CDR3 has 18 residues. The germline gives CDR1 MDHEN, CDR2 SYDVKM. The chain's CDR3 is CASSLFVGPTQTSYEQYF. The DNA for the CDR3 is TGTGCCAGCAGTTTATTCGTGGGACCAACCCAAACTTCCTACGAGCAGTACTTC.

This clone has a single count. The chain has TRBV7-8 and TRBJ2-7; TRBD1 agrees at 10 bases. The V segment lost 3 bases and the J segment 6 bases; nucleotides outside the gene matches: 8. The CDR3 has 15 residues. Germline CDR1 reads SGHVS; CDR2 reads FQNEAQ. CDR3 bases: TGTGCCAGCAGCTTCTCCGGGACAGGGGTTTCCGAGCAGTACTTC. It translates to CASSFSGTGVSEQYF.

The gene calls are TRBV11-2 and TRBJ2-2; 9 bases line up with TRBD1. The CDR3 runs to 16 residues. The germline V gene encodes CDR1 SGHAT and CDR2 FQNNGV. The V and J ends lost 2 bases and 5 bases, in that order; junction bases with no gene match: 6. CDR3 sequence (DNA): TGTGCCAGCAGCTTAAACCCAGACAGGGGGACCGGGGAGCTGTTTTTT. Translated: CASSLNPDRGTGELFF.

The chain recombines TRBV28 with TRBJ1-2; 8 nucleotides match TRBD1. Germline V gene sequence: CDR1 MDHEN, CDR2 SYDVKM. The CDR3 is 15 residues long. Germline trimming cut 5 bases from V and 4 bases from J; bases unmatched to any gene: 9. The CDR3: CASSPYDRGIYGYTF. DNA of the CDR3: TGTGCCAGCAGTCCATATGACAGGGGCATCTATGGCTACACCTTC.